These T cell receptor beta chains were read from a single sample in a study of neoadjuvant anti-PD-1 for oral cavity cancer. Sequencing used immunoSEQ multiplex PCR; TCRdb keeps in-frame clones, though not all of them. The sample has more than 10,000 clones; 65% are singletons. The specimen was PBMCs, collected before nivolumab (anti-PD-1) treatment. Receptors originate from a person between 35 and 79 years old with oral cavity squamous cell carcinoma. The CDR3 runs from the conserved cysteine through the conserved F or W. The D gene is left open where the match is weak. Size is omitted from some rows. Given values are once, few, many or a class for expanded clones.

cdr3_nt: TGTGCCAGCAGCTCCAGGGTTACTGAAGCTTTCTTT
cdr3_aa: CASSSRVTEAFF
clone_size: .
v_call: TRBV7-8
d_call: .
j_call: TRBJ1-1

cdr3_nt: TGTGCCAGCAGCGTAAGGGGGAACCCCCCCTACGAGCAGTACTTC
cdr3_aa: CASSVRGNPPYEQYF
clone_size: once
v_call: TRBV9
d_call: .
j_call: TRBJ2-7

cdr3_nt: TGTGCCAGCACCCAGGGTCACGAGCAGTACTTC
cdr3_aa: CASTQGHEQYF
clone_size: .
v_call: TRBV5-5
d_call: .
j_call: TRBJ2-7

cdr3_nt: TGTGCCAGCAGTTACTCTAGTCTAGCGGAGAATGAGCAGTTCTTC
cdr3_aa: CASSYSSLAENEQFF
clone_size: .
v_call: TRBV6-6
d_call: TRBD2
j_call: TRBJ2-1

cdr3_nt: TGTGCCAGCAGGGGGCGTCCTGAAGCTTTCTTT
cdr3_aa: CASRGRPEAFF
clone_size: .
v_call: TRBV28
d_call: .
j_call: TRBJ1-1

cdr3_nt: TGTGCCAGCAGCGCCGGGACCCGAGGGAACATTCAGTACTTC
cdr3_aa: CASSAGTRGNIQYF
clone_size: .
v_call: TRBV6-5
d_call: .
j_call: TRBJ2-4

cdr3_nt: TGTGCCAGCAGTCCCCAGCGGACTAATGAAAAACTGTTTTTT
cdr3_aa: CASSPQRTNEKLFF
clone_size: .
v_call: TRBV28
d_call: .
j_call: TRBJ1-4

cdr3_nt: TGTGCCAGCACTCCGTTCTATGGCTACACCTTC
cdr3_aa: CASTPFYGYTF
clone_size: .
v_call: TRBV7-2
d_call: .
j_call: TRBJ1-2

cdr3_nt: TGCGCCAGCAGCTTGACAGGGGAATATGGCTACACCTTC
cdr3_aa: CASSLTGEYGYTF
clone_size: .
v_call: TRBV5-1
d_call: TRBD1
j_call: TRBJ1-2

cdr3_nt: TGTGCCAGCAGCCGTCTAGCGGGGCAAAGCACAGATACGCAGTATTTT
cdr3_aa: CASSRLAGQSTDTQYF
clone_size: few
v_call: TRBV5-6
d_call: TRBD2
j_call: TRBJ2-3

cdr3_nt: TGTGCCAGCAGCTCAACAGGGGGAAAGAATTCACCCCTCCACTTT
cdr3_aa: CASSSTGGKNSPLHF
clone_size: .
v_call: TRBV5-4
d_call: TRBD1
j_call: TRBJ1-6

cdr3_nt: TGTGCCAGCAGCGTTCGTACAGGGGGCGGCGGAAACACCATATATTTT
cdr3_aa: CASSVRTGGGGNTIYF
clone_size: .
v_call: TRBV7-6
d_call: TRBD1
j_call: TRBJ1-3

cdr3_nt: TGTGCCAGCAGCCCGGGGACAGGGCTTAACTATGGCTACACCTTC
cdr3_aa: CASSPGTGLNYGYTF
clone_size: .
v_call: TRBV5-6
d_call: TRBD1
j_call: TRBJ1-2

cdr3_nt: TGCGCCAGCAGCCAATTGTTTCGGGCCTCTCAAAGCGGTGGCTACACCTTC
cdr3_aa: CASSQLFRASQSGGYTF
clone_size: .
v_call: TRBV4-1
d_call: .
j_call: TRBJ1-2

cdr3_nt: TGTGCCAGCAGCTCCCGACTAGGCAATGAGCAGTTCTTC
cdr3_aa: CASSSRLGNEQFF
clone_size: .
v_call: TRBV7-3
d_call: .
j_call: TRBJ2-1

cdr3_nt: TGCGCCAGCAGCCCCGTCCTCCGGACAGGGAATGCTGGCTACACCTTC
cdr3_aa: CASSPVLRTGNAGYTF
clone_size: few
v_call: TRBV4-1
d_call: TRBD1
j_call: TRBJ1-2

cdr3_nt: TGTGCCCCTCCTTGGGCCTCTGGAAACACCATATATTTT
cdr3_aa: CAPPWASGNTIYF
clone_size: few
v_call: TRBV19
d_call: .
j_call: TRBJ1-3

cdr3_nt: TGTGCCAGTAGTTCATCCCGGGACAGGGGGCGCGTCGCCAAAAACATTCAGTACTTC
cdr3_aa: CASSSSRDRGRVAKNIQYF
clone_size: .
v_call: TRBV19
d_call: TRBD1
j_call: TRBJ2-4

cdr3_nt: TGTGCCATCAGTGAGTCAGGGAGGAGGAATTCTGAAGCTTTCTTT
cdr3_aa: CAISESGRRNSEAFF
clone_size: .
v_call: TRBV10-3
d_call: .
j_call: TRBJ1-1

cdr3_nt: TGTGCCAGTAGTCGTGCGGGCGGGGGGGCCTACAATGAGCAGTTCTTC
cdr3_aa: CASSRAGGGAYNEQFF
clone_size: .
v_call: TRBV19
d_call: TRBD2
j_call: TRBJ2-1

cdr3_nt: TGTGCCAGCGGCAGACAGGGATCAGATCAGCCCCAGCATTTT
cdr3_aa: CASGRQGSDQPQHF
clone_size: .
v_call: TRBV2
d_call: TRBD1
j_call: TRBJ1-5

cdr3_nt: TGTGCCAGCAGCTTAGCGCGAGACGGTCGCCGGTTCTTC
cdr3_aa: CASSLARDGRRFF
clone_size: .
v_call: TRBV7-9
d_call: .
j_call: TRBJ2-1

cdr3_nt: TGTGCCAGCAGTGGGGCCGTCCAGACTGAAGCTTTCTTT
cdr3_aa: CASSGAVQTEAFF
clone_size: .
v_call: TRBV6-1
d_call: .
j_call: TRBJ1-1

cdr3_nt: TGTGCCAGCAGTGAAACAAAGACGCGAGATACGCAGTATTTT
cdr3_aa: CASSETKTRDTQYF
clone_size: .
v_call: TRBV6-1
d_call: .
j_call: TRBJ2-3

cdr3_nt: TGCAGCGCAGGATCAGGCAGGGGGGGCTTTGAAGCTTTCTTT
cdr3_aa: CSAGSGRGGFEAFF
clone_size: few
v_call: TRBV29-1
d_call: TRBD1
j_call: TRBJ1-1

cdr3_nt: TGTGCCAGCACCAATTATCGGGGAAGGCGGGAAGGCGAAAAACTGTTTTTT
cdr3_aa: CASTNYRGRREGEKLFF
clone_size: .
v_call: TRBV7-9
d_call: .
j_call: TRBJ1-4